The present entry profiles one TCR beta chain with its context. What it binds is unknown. Germline V gives CDR1 SGDLS, CDR2 YYNGEE. The CDR3 contains 17 residues. The V and J ends lost 2 bases and 8 bases, in that order; junction bases with no gene match: 13. The record originates from a study of beta chain features in type 1 diabetes. Study-level results: Shorter TCRB CDR3s, moderately but significantly so, were found in Type 1 diabetes patients in all four CD4+ subsets.

What was sequenced were expressed TCRB transcripts, since all of the isolated RNA had been reverse transcribed. The table came from immunoSEQ multiplex PCR; TCRdb's copy has only in-frame clones and leaves some out. The sample carries some 400,000 clones, approximately 15% recorded once. This TCR was recovered from a woman aged 18-29 years in good health. The rearrangement joins TRBV9 to TRBJ2-1; 10 bases map to TRBD1. The sample consisted of naive CD4+ T cells from blood. DNA for the CDR3: TGTGCCAGCAGCGTGGACACCGGGACAGGGGTTGGCTATGAGCAGTTCTTC. Translating it yields CASSVDTGTGVGYEQFF.